These T cell receptor beta chains were read from a single sample in a study of cytomegalovirus exposure and HLA in healthy donors. Measured with immunoSEQ multiplex PCR; TCRdb has only the in-frame clones, and not every one. The sample carries over 100,000 clones, approximately 82% recorded once. The sample taken for sequencing was PBMCs. All receptors derive from a female donor in good health and CMV-seronegative. CDR3s include the opening cysteine and the closing phenylalanine or tryptophan. The order of the fields is V gene, clone size, D gene, J gene, CDR3 DNA, CDR3 protein. A D gene is named only where the DNA matches it firmly. Clone size is not always given. Where it is, it says once, few, many or a class for expanded clones.

>TRBV7-2|.|.|TRBJ2-1
TGTGCCAGCAGACCCGACACCTCCTACAATGAGCAGTTCTTC
CASRPDTSYNEQFF
>TRBV5-1|.|.|TRBJ2-7
TGCGCCAGCAGCTTGGAAGCAGGTGTAAACGAGCAGTACTTC
CASSLEAGVNEQYF
>TRBV7-9|once|.|TRBJ1-3
TGTGCCAGCAGCCCAGGGGCCTACTCTGGAAACACCATATATTTT
CASSPGAYSGNTIYF
>TRBV7-9|.|TRBD2|TRBJ2-3
TGTGCCGGCAGCGGACTAGCGGGAAGGACAGATACGCAGTATTTT
CAGSGLAGRTDTQYF
>TRBV5-1|.|TRBD1|TRBJ1-1
TGCGCCAGCAGCTCGATACAGGGGACTGAAGCTTTCTTT
CASSSIQGTEAFF
>TRBV28|.|.|TRBJ1-5
TGTGCCAGCAGTTTAGCAGGGAGCAATCAGCCCCAGCATTTT
CASSLAGSNQPQHF
>TRBV9|once|TRBD1|TRBJ1-2
TGTGCCAGCAGCCCGACGACAGGGGCCGTGGATCGAGGCTACACCTTC
CASSPTTGAVDRGYTF
>TRBV30|few|.|TRBJ1-2
TGTGCCTGGATTCCCGACAGTTTGGGCTACACCTTC
CAWIPDSLGYTF
>TRBV18|.|.|TRBJ2-5
TGTGCCAGCTCACCACCGGTTTATGCAGGGCTACAAGAGACCCAGTACTTC
CASSPPVYAGLQETQYF
>TRBV7-9|.|.|TRBJ2-1
TGTGCCAGCAGCCTAATCGAAAGGGGCTCCTACAATGAGCAGTTCTTC
CASSLIERGSYNEQFF
>TRBV19|.|TRBD1|TRBJ1-1
TGTGCCAGTCGGAGACAGGGGACAACTGAAGCTTTCTTT
CASRRQGTTEAFF
>TRBV7-8|.|TRBD1|TRBJ1-5
TGTGCCAGCAGCTTAGGTTTTGACAGGGGAAGACAGCCCCAGCATTTT
CASSLGFDRGRQPQHF
>TRBV27|.|TRBD2|TRBJ2-3
TGTGCCAGCACTCCGGGACTAGCGATAGATACGCAGTATTTT
CASTPGLAIDTQYF
>TRBV11-2|few|TRBD1|TRBJ2-7
TGTGCCAGCACCCTGGGGCAGGGGGCCTACGAGCAGTACTTC
CASTLGQGAYEQYF
>TRBV9|.|.|TRBJ2-7
TGTGCCAGCAGCGTAGGGACCAGGGGAGGGGAGCAGTACTTC
CASSVGTRGGEQYF
>TRBV6-6|.|TRBD1|TRBJ2-4
TGTGCCAGCAGCTCACATACCGGGACAGGGGACAACATTCAGTACTTC
CASSSHTGTGDNIQYF
>TRBV5-1|.|TRBD1|TRBJ1-2
TGCGCCAGCAGCTTAGGGACAGGACTCTATGGCTACACCTTC
CASSLGTGLYGYTF
>TRBV10-3|.|TRBD2|TRBJ2-1
TGTGCCATCAGTGTTGGGACTAGCGACCACAATGAGCAGTTCTTC
CAISVGTSDHNEQFF
>TRBV5-1|.|TRBD1|TRBJ2-1
TGCGCCAGCAGCTCAAGGACAGGGGACGGCAATGAGCAGTTCTTC
CASSSRTGDGNEQFF
>TRBV7-3|few|.|TRBJ1-6
TGTGCCAGCAGCTTACAGGGTAATTCACCCCTCCACTTT
CASSLQGNSPLHF
>TRBV9|.|TRBD1|TRBJ1-2
TGTGCCAGCAGCGCTCAGGGGGCCTATGGCTACACCTTC
CASSAQGAYGYTF
>TRBV29-1|.|.|TRBJ1-1
TGCAGCGTTGTAGCCCCGGGCACTGAAGCTTTCTTT
CSVVAPGTEAFF
>TRBV5-4|.|TRBD1|TRBJ1-1
TGTGCCAGCAGCTTGGGGAGGGGGCGGACTGAAGCTTTCTTT
CASSLGRGRTEAFF
>TRBV28|.|TRBD2|TRBJ2-5
TGTGCCAGCAGTACACTTAGCGGGACGGGCGAGACCCAGTACTTC
CASSTLSGTGETQYF
>TRBV9|.|.|TRBJ1-2
TGTGCCAGCAGCGTTGACCCGGGACTCCCTGGCTACACCTTC
CASSVDPGLPGYTF
>TRBV5-4|.|.|TRBJ1-2
TGTGCCAGCAGCTTGGCAAGGGCAGGGCTAGGATATGGCTACACCTTC
CASSLARAGLGYGYTF
>TRBV7-3|.|.|TRBJ1-5
TGTGCCAGCAGCCCGACAGCTCAGGGACAGCCCCAGCATTTT
CASSPTAQGQPQHF
>TRBV27|few|TRBD1|TRBJ1-4
TGTGCCAGCAGCCCCGGGACAGGGACTGAAAAACTGTTTTTT
CASSPGTGTEKLFF
>TRBV25-1|.|TRBD1|TRBJ1-1
TGTGCCAGCAGTGAATATCGGGGGACAGGGGGCAGAGGAACTGAAGCTTTCTTT
CASSEYRGTGGRGTEAFF
>TRBV10-3|few|.|TRBJ2-7
TGTGCCATCGAGGGACACCAATCCTACGAGCAGTACTTC
CAIEGHQSYEQYF
>TRBV10-3|.|.|TRBJ1-3
TGTGCCATCAGTGCGACAGGAATATCTGGAAACACCATATATTTT
CAISATGISGNTIYF
>TRBV7-2|.|TRBD2|TRBJ2-1
TGTGCCAGCAGCTTTGACGGGACTAGCGGGAGCGATGAGCAGTTCTTC
CASSFDGTSGSDEQFF
>TRBV7-2|.|TRBD2|TRBJ2-7
TGTGCCAGCAGCTCCGGGACTAGCGGGATAGACGAGCAGTACTTC
CASSSGTSGIDEQYF
>TRBV7-8|.|TRBD1|TRBJ2-4
TGTGCCAGCAGAGAGAGGGGGCGGAACATTCAGTACTTC
CASRERGRNIQYF
>TRBV18|.|.|TRBJ2-2
TGTGCCAGCTCACCAATCAGGGCCAGCGGGGAGCTGTTTTTT
CASSPIRASGELFF
>TRBV6-5|.|.|TRBJ2-5
TGTGCCAGCAGTTACAGTAGGGCGGGGACCCAGTACTTC
CASSYSRAGTQYF
>TRBV28|.|TRBD1|TRBJ1-6
TGTGCCAGCAGTAGTCAGGGGGCGACCCTCCACTTT
CASSSQGATLHF
>TRBV11-2|few|TRBD2|TRBJ2-5
TGTGCCAGCAGCTGGACTAGCGGGAGGGCGAAGGAGACCCAGTACTTC
CASSWTSGRAKETQYF
>TRBV7-2|.|.|TRBJ2-7
TGTGCCAGCAGCTCTACAGGGTACGAGCAGTACTTC
CASSSTGYEQYF
>TRBV7-2|few|.|TRBJ2-1
TGTGCCAGCAGACTCCCGACTTCCCACAATGAGCAGTTCTTC
CASRLPTSHNEQFF
>TRBV5-6|.|.|TRBJ2-7
TGTGCCAGCAGCTTGGCGTCGCGCTACGAGCAGTACTTC
CASSLASRYEQYF
>TRBV9|.|TRBD1|TRBJ2-1
TGTGCCAGCAGCGTAGCGGGGACAGGGGGAAACAATGAGCAGTTCTTC
CASSVAGTGGNNEQFF